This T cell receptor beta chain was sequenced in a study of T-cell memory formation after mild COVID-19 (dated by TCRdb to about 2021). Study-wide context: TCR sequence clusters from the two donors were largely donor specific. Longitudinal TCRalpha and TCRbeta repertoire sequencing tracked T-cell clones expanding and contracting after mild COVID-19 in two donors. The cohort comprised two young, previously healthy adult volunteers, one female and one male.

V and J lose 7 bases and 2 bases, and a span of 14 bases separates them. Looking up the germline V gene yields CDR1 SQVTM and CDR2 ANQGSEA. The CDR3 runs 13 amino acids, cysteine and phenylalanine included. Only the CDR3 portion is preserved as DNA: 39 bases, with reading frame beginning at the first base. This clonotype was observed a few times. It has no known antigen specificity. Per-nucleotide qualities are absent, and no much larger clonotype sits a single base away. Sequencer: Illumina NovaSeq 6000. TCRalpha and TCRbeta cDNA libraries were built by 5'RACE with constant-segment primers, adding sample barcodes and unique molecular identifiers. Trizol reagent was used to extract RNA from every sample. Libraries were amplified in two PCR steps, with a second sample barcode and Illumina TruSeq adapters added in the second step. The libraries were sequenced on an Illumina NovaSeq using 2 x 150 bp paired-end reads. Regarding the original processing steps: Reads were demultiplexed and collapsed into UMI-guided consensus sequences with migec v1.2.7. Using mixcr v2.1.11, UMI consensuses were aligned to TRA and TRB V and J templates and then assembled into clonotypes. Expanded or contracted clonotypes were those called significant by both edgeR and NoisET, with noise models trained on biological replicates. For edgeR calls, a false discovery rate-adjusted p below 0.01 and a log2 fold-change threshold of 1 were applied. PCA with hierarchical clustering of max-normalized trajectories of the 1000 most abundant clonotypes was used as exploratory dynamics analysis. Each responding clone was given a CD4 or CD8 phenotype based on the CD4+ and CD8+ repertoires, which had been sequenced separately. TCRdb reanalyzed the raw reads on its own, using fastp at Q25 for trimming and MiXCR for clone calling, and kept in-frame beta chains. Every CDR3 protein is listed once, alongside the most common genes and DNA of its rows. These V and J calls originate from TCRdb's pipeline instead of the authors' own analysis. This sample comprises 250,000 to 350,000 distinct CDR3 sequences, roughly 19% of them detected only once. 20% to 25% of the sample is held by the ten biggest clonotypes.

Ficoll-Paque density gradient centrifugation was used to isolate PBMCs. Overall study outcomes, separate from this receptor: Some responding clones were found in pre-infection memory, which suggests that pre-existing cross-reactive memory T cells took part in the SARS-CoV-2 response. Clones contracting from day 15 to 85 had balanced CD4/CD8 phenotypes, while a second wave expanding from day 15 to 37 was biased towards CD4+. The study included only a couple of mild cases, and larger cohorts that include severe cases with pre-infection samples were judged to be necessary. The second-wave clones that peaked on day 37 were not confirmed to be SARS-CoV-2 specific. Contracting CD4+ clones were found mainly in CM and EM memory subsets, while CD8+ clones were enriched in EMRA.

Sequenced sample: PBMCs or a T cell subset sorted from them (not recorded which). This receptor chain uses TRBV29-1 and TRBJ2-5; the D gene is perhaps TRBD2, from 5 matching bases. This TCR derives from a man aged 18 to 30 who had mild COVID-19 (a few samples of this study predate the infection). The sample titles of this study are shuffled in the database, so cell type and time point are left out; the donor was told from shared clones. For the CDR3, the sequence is CSAEGQVQETQYF. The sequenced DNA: TGCAGCGCCGAGGGCCAGGTGCAAGAGACCCAGTACTTC.